Listed here is a single TCR beta chain. The target of this receptor is not known. Per-nucleotide qualities are absent, and no much larger clonotype sits a single base away. This specimen comes from a study of technical replicates of blood from four donors (TCRdb year 2017). The library relied on the immunoSEQ multiplex PCR assay. TCRdb stores this immuneACCESS table with in-frame sequences only. Part of the clones is absent; in the studies checked, under half of the shortfall reflects unresolved V genes, and no reason is known for the rest. A total of 55,000 to 75,000 clones appear in this sample, about 95% of them only once. Over 2.5% of the sample is in the top ten clones. The germline V gene provides CDR1 SGHRS and CDR2 YFSETQ. Here V drops 9 bases and J drops 1 base, and the junction holds 7 bases not matched to any gene. From its cysteine to its phenylalanine, the CDR3 spans 14 amino acids. Just CDR3 DNA is preserved here, 42 bases in frame from base 1.

This clonotype originated in a human donor in good health. Some clones in this sample may be carry-over from other donors' samples. Recombination connected TRBV5-1 to TRBJ1-1; 9 nucleotides in the junction match TRBD1. Sequencing used PBMCs. CDR3 reads: CATNPGQGNTEAFF. The DNA sequence is given as TGCGCCACCAATCCGGGACAGGGGAACACTGAAGCTTTCTTT.